Listed below are T cell receptor beta chains from one sample, sequenced in a study of T-cell reconstitution after alpha-beta-depleted transplantation in children. A single record per CDR3 protein comes from TCRdb applying MiXCR to the PCR reads. Among 450,000 to 600,000 distinct CDR3 sequences listed, roughly 13% were seen once. The sequencing here drew on PBMCs, mostly from graft donor cells, taken 360 days after TCRalphabeta/CD19-depleted stem cell transplant. Every receptor here comes from a male patient aged 10-17 years who had a stem cell transplant for acute myeloid leukemia, so the T cells may come from the graft donor. The CDR3 runs from the conserved cysteine through the conserved F or W. Fields, in order: J gene, D gene, V gene, clone size, CDR3 DNA, CDR3 protein. A D gene is named only where the DNA matches it firmly. Size is stated for part of the rows, as once, few or many counts, or as a class when the clone is expanded.

j_gene: TRBJ2-3; d_gene: TRBD2; v_gene: TRBV28; abundance: few; CDR3nt: TGTGCCAGCAGTTTCCCAGGGACTAGCGGGATGGGAGGCCCAGATACGCAGTATTTT; CDR3aa: CASSFPGTSGMGGPDTQYF
j_gene: TRBJ1-5; d_gene: NA; v_gene: TRBV20-1; abundance: NA; CDR3nt: TGCAGTGCTGCCCTGGGGGCCTACGCTAATCAGCCCCAGCATTTT; CDR3aa: CSAALGAYANQPQHF
j_gene: TRBJ2-7; d_gene: NA; v_gene: TRBV20-1; abundance: NA; CDR3nt: TGCAGTGCTAGAGTTTCGGGCCCCGCCAACTCCTACGAGCAGTACTTC; CDR3aa: CSARVSGPANSYEQYF
j_gene: TRBJ2-2; d_gene: NA; v_gene: TRBV12-3/TRBV12-4; abundance: few; CDR3nt: TGTGCCAGCAGCACCGGGACTTTGGTCGCCGGGGAGCTGTTTTTT; CDR3aa: CASSTGTLVAGELFF
j_gene: TRBJ2-7; d_gene: NA; v_gene: TRBV6-2/TRBV6-3; abundance: few; CDR3nt: TGTGCCAGCAGTCTCCCGAGACAGACCTACGAGCAGTACTTC; CDR3aa: CASSLPRQTYEQYF
j_gene: TRBJ1-1; d_gene: NA; v_gene: TRBV18; abundance: NA; CDR3nt: TGTGCCAGCTCACCAAGGTCGGCGACGGCCCTGATCGGGGAAGCTTTCTTT; CDR3aa: CASSPRSATALIGEAFF
j_gene: TRBJ2-7; d_gene: NA; v_gene: TRBV18; abundance: NA; CDR3nt: TGTGCCAGCTCGATTTTAGTTACTCAGTACTTC; CDR3aa: CASSILVTQYF
j_gene: TRBJ2-1; d_gene: TRBD1; v_gene: TRBV9; abundance: few; CDR3nt: TGTGCCAGCAGCGGCGCCGTAGGACAGGGGTTAAGTCTCTCCTACAATGAGCAGTTCTTC; CDR3aa: CASSGAVGQGLSLSYNEQFF
j_gene: TRBJ2-2; d_gene: NA; v_gene: TRBV20-1; abundance: NA; CDR3nt: TGCAGTGCTAGAGTTGGGGCGAACACCGGGGAGCTGTTTTTT; CDR3aa: CSARVGANTGELFF
j_gene: TRBJ2-7; d_gene: NA; v_gene: TRBV6-5; abundance: NA; CDR3nt: TGTGCCAGCAGTTACTCTTTCACAGCTAGCTCCTACGAGCAGTACTTC; CDR3aa: CASSYSFTASSYEQYF
j_gene: TRBJ2-1; d_gene: NA; v_gene: TRBV28; abundance: few; CDR3nt: TGTGCCAGCAGTTTAGGGGGGAAAGGAACCTACAATGAGCAGTTCTTC; CDR3aa: CASSLGGKGTYNEQFF
j_gene: TRBJ2-3; d_gene: TRBD1; v_gene: TRBV5-1; abundance: NA; CDR3nt: TGCGCCAGCATCCCCGGGACAGGGCGGGGCACAGATACGCAGTATTTT; CDR3aa: CASIPGTGRGTDTQYF
j_gene: TRBJ2-7; d_gene: TRBD2; v_gene: TRBV3-1; abundance: NA; CDR3nt: TGTGCCAGCAGCCAAGATAACCTATCGGGAGGCCCTATCTACGAGCAGTACTTC; CDR3aa: CASSQDNLSGGPIYEQYF
j_gene: TRBJ2-2; d_gene: TRBD1; v_gene: TRBV29-1; abundance: NA; CDR3nt: TGCAGCGTCACGAACAGGGGGCTGGACGGGGAGCTGTTTTTT; CDR3aa: CSVTNRGLDGELFF
j_gene: TRBJ2-1; d_gene: TRBD1; v_gene: TRBV27; abundance: few; CDR3nt: TGTGCCAGCAGTTTTAGCAGGGGGCTAAATGAGCAGTTCTTC; CDR3aa: CASSFSRGLNEQFF
j_gene: TRBJ1-5; d_gene: NA; v_gene: TRBV5-1; abundance: NA; CDR3nt: TGCGCCAGCAGCCTATCCGGGACCGATATATCGCCCCAGCATTTT; CDR3aa: CASSLSGTDISPQHF
j_gene: TRBJ2-5; d_gene: NA; v_gene: TRBV5-1; abundance: few; CDR3nt: TGCGCCAGCAGCTTGCGCCCCTCGGTCAGGGAGACCCAGTACTTC; CDR3aa: CASSLRPSVRETQYF
j_gene: TRBJ2-3; d_gene: TRBD1; v_gene: TRBV6-5; abundance: few; CDR3nt: TGTGCCAGCAGTTCCATCGGACAGGGGATAGCGTCCGATACGCAGTATTTT; CDR3aa: CASSSIGQGIASDTQYF
j_gene: TRBJ2-7; d_gene: NA; v_gene: TRBV7-2; abundance: few; CDR3nt: TGTGCCAGCAGCCCCGAGGTGTTTACCCGGTACGAGCAGTACTTC; CDR3aa: CASSPEVFTRYEQYF
j_gene: TRBJ2-5; d_gene: NA; v_gene: TRBV5-1; abundance: few; CDR3nt: TGCGCCAGCAGCTACGACAGGGAGGACCCCGCAGAGACCCAGTACTTC; CDR3aa: CASSYDREDPAETQYF
j_gene: TRBJ2-3; d_gene: NA; v_gene: TRBV12-3/TRBV12-4; abundance: NA; CDR3nt: TGTGCCAGCAGCCCCGTTCGGGGGGCCGGGGATACGCAGTATTTT; CDR3aa: CASSPVRGAGDTQYF
j_gene: TRBJ2-2; d_gene: NA; v_gene: TRBV28; abundance: NA; CDR3nt: TGTGCCAGCAGTTTCCGAGGCGGGGCCGGGGAGCTGTTTTTT; CDR3aa: CASSFRGGAGELFF
j_gene: TRBJ2-5; d_gene: TRBD2; v_gene: TRBV15; abundance: NA; CDR3nt: TGTGCCACCAGCAGAGTGCGGACTAGCGGGAGAGGGGAGACCCAGTACTTC; CDR3aa: CATSRVRTSGRGETQYF
j_gene: TRBJ2-2; d_gene: TRBD2; v_gene: TRBV6-1; abundance: few; CDR3nt: TGTGCCAACTCCGGGACTAGCGGGAGCGGGGAGCTGTTTTTT; CDR3aa: CANSGTSGSGELFF
j_gene: TRBJ2-3; d_gene: TRBD2; v_gene: TRBV5-1; abundance: few; CDR3nt: TGCGCCAGCAGCACAACTAGCGGGAGGCAAGGAGATACGCAGTATTTT; CDR3aa: CASSTTSGRQGDTQYF
j_gene: TRBJ2-5; d_gene: TRBD2; v_gene: TRBV6-5; abundance: few; CDR3nt: TGTGCCAGCAGTTACTCAGGACACTTTCGATGGGGACTAGCAGAGACCCAGTACTTC; CDR3aa: CASSYSGHFRWGLAETQYF
j_gene: TRBJ2-7; d_gene: NA; v_gene: TRBV21-1; abundance: many; CDR3nt: TGTGCCAGCAGCAAAGCCCTTATGCGAGCGGGGCTCTCCTACGAGCAGTACTTC; CDR3aa: CASSKALMRAGLSYEQYF
j_gene: TRBJ1-1; d_gene: NA; v_gene: TRBV9; abundance: NA; CDR3nt: TGTGCCAGCAGCCCGGGACACCGAAAGGCCACTGAAGCTTTCTTT; CDR3aa: CASSPGHRKATEAFF
j_gene: TRBJ2-2; d_gene: TRBD2; v_gene: TRBV24-1; abundance: NA; CDR3nt: TGTGCCACCAGTGGGACTAGCGGGCAGAACACCGGGGAGCTGTTTTTT; CDR3aa: CATSGTSGQNTGELFF
j_gene: TRBJ2-6; d_gene: NA; v_gene: TRBV9; abundance: many; CDR3nt: TGTGCCAGCAGCGCCTCGGTAGCAACTGGGGCCAACGTCCTGACTTTC; CDR3aa: CASSASVATGANVLTF
j_gene: TRBJ2-1; d_gene: NA; v_gene: TRBV30; abundance: many; CDR3nt: TGTGCCTGGAGTGTACTACTGCAGTACAATGAGCAGTTCTTC; CDR3aa: CAWSVLLQYNEQFF
j_gene: TRBJ1-1; d_gene: NA; v_gene: TRBV20-1; abundance: few; CDR3nt: TGCAGCGCAACTGGGGTCACTGAAGCTTTCTTT; CDR3aa: CSATGVTEAFF
j_gene: TRBJ2-3; d_gene: NA; v_gene: TRBV6-5; abundance: many; CDR3nt: TGTGCCAGCAGAGCTATCCCAGATACGCAGTATTTT; CDR3aa: CASRAIPDTQYF
j_gene: TRBJ2-1; d_gene: NA; v_gene: TRBV11-3; abundance: few; CDR3nt: TGTGCCAGCAGCTCTCGGACTACCTACAATGAGCAGTTCTTC; CDR3aa: CASSSRTTYNEQFF
j_gene: TRBJ2-3; d_gene: NA; v_gene: TRBV28; abundance: many; CDR3nt: TGTGCCAGCAGTTTTAGCGCAAAACACACTAGCACAGATACGCAGTATTTT; CDR3aa: CASSFSAKHTSTDTQYF
j_gene: TRBJ2-1; d_gene: TRBD2; v_gene: TRBV15; abundance: many; CDR3nt: TGTGCCACCACCCCGACTAGCGGGAGGGCCAGGGAGCAGTTCTTC; CDR3aa: CATTPTSGRAREQFF
j_gene: TRBJ2-7; d_gene: TRBD1; v_gene: TRBV6-1; abundance: many; CDR3nt: TGTGCCAGCAGCCTCGGACAGGGGGTCGGCGAGCAGTACTTC; CDR3aa: CASSLGQGVGEQYF
j_gene: TRBJ2-7; d_gene: TRBD1; v_gene: TRBV7-2; abundance: many; CDR3nt: TGTGCCAGCAGCTTAGCACGTCCAGGGGGCAGGGGCGAGCAGTACTTC; CDR3aa: CASSLARPGGRGEQYF
j_gene: TRBJ2-2; d_gene: TRBD2; v_gene: TRBV12-3/TRBV12-4; abundance: few; CDR3nt: TGTGCCAGCACCCCGGGCAGCGGGAGTATAACCGGGGAGCTGTTTTTT; CDR3aa: CASTPGSGSITGELFF
j_gene: TRBJ2-1; d_gene: NA; v_gene: TRBV4-2; abundance: NA; CDR3nt: TGTGCCAGCAGCCAAGAACTGGCCAATGAGCAGTTCTTC; CDR3aa: CASSQELANEQFF
j_gene: TRBJ2-5; d_gene: TRBD2; v_gene: TRBV6-2/TRBV6-3; abundance: many; CDR3nt: TGTGCCAGCAGTTACTCCAGCGGGGGGGGCCAAGAGACCCAGTACTTC; CDR3aa: CASSYSSGGGQETQYF
j_gene: TRBJ2-2; d_gene: NA; v_gene: TRBV7-2; abundance: few; CDR3nt: TGTGCCAGCAGCTTAACGATCTACACCGGGGAGCTGTTTTTT; CDR3aa: CASSLTIYTGELFF
j_gene: TRBJ2-1; d_gene: TRBD2; v_gene: TRBV3-1; abundance: few; CDR3nt: TGTGCCAGCAGCCAAGAATCAGCGGGGTGGGGCTACAATGAGCAGTTCTTC; CDR3aa: CASSQESAGWGYNEQFF
j_gene: TRBJ1-5; d_gene: TRBD1; v_gene: TRBV20-1; abundance: NA; CDR3nt: TGCTGTGCTTCACAGGGGGCGGGAAGCAATCAGCCCCAGCATTTT; CDR3aa: CCASQGAGSNQPQHF